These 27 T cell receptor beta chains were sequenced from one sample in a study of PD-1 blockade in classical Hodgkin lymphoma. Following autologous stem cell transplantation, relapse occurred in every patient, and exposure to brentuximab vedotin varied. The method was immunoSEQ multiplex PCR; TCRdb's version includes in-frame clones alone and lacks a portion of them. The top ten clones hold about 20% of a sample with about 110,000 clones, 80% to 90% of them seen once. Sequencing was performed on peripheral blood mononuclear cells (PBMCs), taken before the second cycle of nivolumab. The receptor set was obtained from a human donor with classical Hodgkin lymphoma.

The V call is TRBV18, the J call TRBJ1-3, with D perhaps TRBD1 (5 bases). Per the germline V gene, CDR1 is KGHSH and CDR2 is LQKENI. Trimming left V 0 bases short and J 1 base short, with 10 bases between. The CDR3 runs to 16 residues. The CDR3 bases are TGTGCCAGCTCACCACCCGGGACGGCGTCTGGAAACACCATATATTTT. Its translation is CASSPPGTASGNTIYF. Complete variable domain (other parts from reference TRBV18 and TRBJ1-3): NAGVMQNPRHLVRRRGQEARLRCSPMKGHSHVYWYRQLPEEGLKFMVYLQKENIIDESGMPKERFSAEFPKEGPSILRIQQVVRGDSAAYFCASSPPGTASGNTIYFGEGSWLTVV.

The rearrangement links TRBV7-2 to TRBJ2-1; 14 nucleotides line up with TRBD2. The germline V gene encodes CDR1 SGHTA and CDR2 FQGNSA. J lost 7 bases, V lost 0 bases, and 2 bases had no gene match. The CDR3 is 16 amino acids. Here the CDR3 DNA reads TGTGCCAGCAGCTTAGCCGGGACTAGCGGGAGAAATGAGCAGTTCTTC. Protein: CASSLAGTSGRNEQFF.

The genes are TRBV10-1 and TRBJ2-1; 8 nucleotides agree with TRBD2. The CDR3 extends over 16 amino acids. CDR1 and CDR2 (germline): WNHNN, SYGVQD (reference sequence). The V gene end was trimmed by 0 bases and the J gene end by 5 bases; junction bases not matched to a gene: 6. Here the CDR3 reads CASSESGTRANNEQFF. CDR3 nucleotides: TGCGCCAGCAGTGAGTCGGGGACTAGGGCAAACAATGAGCAGTTCTTC.

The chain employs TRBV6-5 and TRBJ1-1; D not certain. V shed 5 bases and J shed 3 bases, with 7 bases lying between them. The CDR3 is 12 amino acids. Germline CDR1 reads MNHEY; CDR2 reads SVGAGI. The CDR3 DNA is TGTGCCAGCAGTACCATGGACACTGAAGCTTTCTTT. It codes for CASSTMDTEAFF.

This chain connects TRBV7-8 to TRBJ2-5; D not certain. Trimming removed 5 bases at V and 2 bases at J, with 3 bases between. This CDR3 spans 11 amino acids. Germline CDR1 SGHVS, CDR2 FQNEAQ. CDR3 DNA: TGTGCCAGCAGCCAACAAGAGACCCAGTACTTC. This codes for CASSQQETQYF.

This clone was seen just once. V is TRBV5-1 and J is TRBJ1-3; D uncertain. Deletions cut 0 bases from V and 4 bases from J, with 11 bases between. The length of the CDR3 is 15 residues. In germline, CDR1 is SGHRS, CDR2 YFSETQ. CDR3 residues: CASSLVTGQGNTIYF. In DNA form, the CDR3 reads TGCGCCAGCAGCTTGGTAACCGGTCAAGGAAACACCATATATTTT. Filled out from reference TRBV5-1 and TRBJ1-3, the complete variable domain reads KAGVTQTPRYLIKTRGQQVTLSCSPISGHRSVSWYQQTPGQGLQFLFEYFSETQRNKGNFPGRFSGRQFSNSRSEMNVSTLELGDSALYLCASSLVTGQGNTIYFGEGSWLTVV.

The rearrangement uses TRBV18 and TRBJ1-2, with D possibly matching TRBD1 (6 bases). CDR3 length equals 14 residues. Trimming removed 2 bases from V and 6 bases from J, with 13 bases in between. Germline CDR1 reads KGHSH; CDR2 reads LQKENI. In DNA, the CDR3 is TGTGCCAGCTCACCAAAGTCAGGGGATCATGGCTACACCTTC. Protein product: CASSPKSGDHGYTF.

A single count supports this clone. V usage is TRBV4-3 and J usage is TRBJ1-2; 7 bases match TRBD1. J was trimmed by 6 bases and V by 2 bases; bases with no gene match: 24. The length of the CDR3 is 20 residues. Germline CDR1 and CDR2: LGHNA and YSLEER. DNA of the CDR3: TGCGCCAGCAGCCAAAGGGGGGATTACTTCCGACAGGGCCAGATGGATGGCTACACCTTC. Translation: CASSQRGDYFRQGQMDGYTF.

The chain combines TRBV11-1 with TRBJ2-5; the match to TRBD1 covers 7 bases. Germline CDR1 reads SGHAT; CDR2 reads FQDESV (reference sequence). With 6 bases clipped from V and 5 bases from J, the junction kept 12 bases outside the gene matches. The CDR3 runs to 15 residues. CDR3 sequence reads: CASRTGTVSWETQYF. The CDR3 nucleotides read TGTGCCAGCAGGACCGGGACAGTATCTTGGGAGACCCAGTACTTC.

The CDR3 DNA reads as TGCGCCAGCAGCTATAGGGCCACTGAAGCTTTCTTT. Translation: CASSYRATEAFF. This chain links TRBV5-1 with TRBJ1-1; D remains unclear. The length of the CDR3 is 12 residues. V dropped 3 bases and J dropped 4 bases, with 7 bases sitting between them. Germline CDR1 is SGHRS and CDR2 is YFSETQ.

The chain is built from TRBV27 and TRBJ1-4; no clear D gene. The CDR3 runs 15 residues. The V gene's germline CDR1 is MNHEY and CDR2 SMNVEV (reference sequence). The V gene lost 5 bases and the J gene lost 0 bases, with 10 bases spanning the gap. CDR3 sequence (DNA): TGTGCCAGCAGTCGAGGGTTTGCAACTAATGAAAAACTGTTTTTT. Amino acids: CASSRGFATNEKLFF.

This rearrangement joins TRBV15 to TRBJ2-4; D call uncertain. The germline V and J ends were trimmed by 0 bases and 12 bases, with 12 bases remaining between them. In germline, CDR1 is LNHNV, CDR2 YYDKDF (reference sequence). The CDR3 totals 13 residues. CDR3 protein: CATSRDMPSSQYF. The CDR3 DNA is TGTGCCACCAGCAGAGATATGCCTTCCTCTCAGTACTTC.

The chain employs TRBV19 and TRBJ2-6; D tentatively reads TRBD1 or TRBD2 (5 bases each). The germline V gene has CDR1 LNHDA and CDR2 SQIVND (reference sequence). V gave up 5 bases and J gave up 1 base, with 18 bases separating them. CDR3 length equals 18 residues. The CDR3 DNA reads TGTGCCAGTAGTGTACCACTCGGGGCGGGTTCTGGGGCCAACGTCCTGACTTTC. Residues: CASSVPLGAGSGANVLTF.

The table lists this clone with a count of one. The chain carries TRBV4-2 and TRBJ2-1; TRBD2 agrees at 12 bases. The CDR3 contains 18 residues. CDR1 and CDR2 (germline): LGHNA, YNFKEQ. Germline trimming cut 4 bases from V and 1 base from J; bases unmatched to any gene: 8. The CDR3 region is CASSPLSSGRVSYNEQFF. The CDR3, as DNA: TGTGCCAGCAGCCCCCTTTCTAGCGGGAGGGTATCCTACAATGAGCAGTTCTTC.

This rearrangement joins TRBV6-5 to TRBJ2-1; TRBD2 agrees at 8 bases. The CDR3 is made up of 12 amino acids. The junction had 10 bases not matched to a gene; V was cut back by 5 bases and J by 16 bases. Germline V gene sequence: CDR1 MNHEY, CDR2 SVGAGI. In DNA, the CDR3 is TGTGCCAGCAGTAGGCCCCGCGGGAGGACCTTCTTC. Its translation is CASSRPRGRTFF.

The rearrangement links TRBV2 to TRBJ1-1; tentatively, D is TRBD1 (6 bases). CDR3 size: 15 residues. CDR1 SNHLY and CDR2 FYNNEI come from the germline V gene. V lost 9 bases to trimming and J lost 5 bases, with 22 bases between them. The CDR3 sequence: CASRRGAEVGTEAFF. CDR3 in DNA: TGTGCCAGTCGGAGGGGGGCAGAAGTTGGTACTGAAGCTTTCTTT.

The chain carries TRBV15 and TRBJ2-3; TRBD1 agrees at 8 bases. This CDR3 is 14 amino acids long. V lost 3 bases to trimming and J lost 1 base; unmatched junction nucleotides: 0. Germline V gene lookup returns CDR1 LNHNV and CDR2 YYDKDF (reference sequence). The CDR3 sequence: CATSRGQGTDTQYF. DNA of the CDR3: TGTGCCACCAGCAGGGGACAGGGCACAGATACGCAGTATTTT. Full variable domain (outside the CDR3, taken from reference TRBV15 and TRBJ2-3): DAMVIQNPRYQVTQFGKPVTLSCSQTLNHNVMYWYQQKSSQAPKLLFHYYDKDFNNEADTPDNFQSRRPNTSFCFLDIRSPGLGDTAMYLCATSRGQGTDTQYFGPGTRLTVL.

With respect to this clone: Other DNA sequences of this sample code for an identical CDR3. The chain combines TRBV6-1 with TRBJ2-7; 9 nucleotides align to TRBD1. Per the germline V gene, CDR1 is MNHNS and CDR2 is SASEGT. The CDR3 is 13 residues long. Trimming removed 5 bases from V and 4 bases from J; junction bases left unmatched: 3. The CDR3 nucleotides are TGTGCCAGCAGTCGAGACAGGGGGTACGAGCAGTACTTC. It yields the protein CASSRDRGYEQYF.

CDR3: CASSIRTGYDEKLFF. DNA for the CDR3: TGTGCCAGCAGCATTCGGACAGGGTACGATGAAAAACTGTTTTTT. The chain employs TRBV7-9 and TRBJ1-4, with TRBD1 matching 8 bases. Germline loops: CDR1 SEHNR, CDR2 FQNEAQ (reference sequence). This CDR3 has 15 amino acids. V gave up 5 bases and J gave up 6 bases; unmatched junction bases: 8. Full variable domain (outside the CDR3, taken from reference TRBV7-9 and TRBJ1-4): DTGVSQNPRHKITKRGQNVTFRCDPISEHNRLYWYRQTLGQGPEFLTYFQNEAQLEKSRLLSDRFSAERPKGSFSTLEIQRTEQGDSAMYLCASSIRTGYDEKLFFGSGTQLSVL.

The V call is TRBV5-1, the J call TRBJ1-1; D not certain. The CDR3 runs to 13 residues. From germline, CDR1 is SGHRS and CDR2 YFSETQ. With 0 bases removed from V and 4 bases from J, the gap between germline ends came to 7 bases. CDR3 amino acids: CASSLASATEAFF. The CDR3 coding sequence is TGCGCCAGCAGCTTGGCCAGCGCCACTGAAGCTTTCTTT.

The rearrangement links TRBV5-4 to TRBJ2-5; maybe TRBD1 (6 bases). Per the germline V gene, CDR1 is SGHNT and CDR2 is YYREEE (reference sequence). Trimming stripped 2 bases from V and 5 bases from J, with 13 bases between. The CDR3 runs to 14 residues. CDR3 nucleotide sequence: TGTGCCAGCAGCTTTCAGGGGACGTGGGAGACCCAGTACTTC. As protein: CASSFQGTWETQYF.

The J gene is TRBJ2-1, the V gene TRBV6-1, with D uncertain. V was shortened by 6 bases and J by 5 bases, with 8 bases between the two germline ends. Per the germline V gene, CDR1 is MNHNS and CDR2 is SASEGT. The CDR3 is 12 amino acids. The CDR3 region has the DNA TGTGCCAGCAGCCCGATTAACAATGAGCAGTTCTTC. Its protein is CASSPINNEQFF.

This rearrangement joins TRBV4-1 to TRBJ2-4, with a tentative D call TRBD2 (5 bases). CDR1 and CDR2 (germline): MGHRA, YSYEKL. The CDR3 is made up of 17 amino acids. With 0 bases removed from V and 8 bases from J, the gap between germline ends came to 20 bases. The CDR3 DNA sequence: TGCGCCAGCAGCCAAGATCCTCGGCCGGGGTCAATGTACATTCAGTACTTC. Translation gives CASSQDPRPGSMYIQYF.

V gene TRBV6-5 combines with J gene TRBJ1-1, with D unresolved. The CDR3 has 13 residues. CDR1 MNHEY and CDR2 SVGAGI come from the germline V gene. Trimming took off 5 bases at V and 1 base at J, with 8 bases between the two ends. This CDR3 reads CASSGLKNTEAFF. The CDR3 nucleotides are TGTGCCAGCAGTGGTCTTAAGAACACTGAAGCTTTCTTT.

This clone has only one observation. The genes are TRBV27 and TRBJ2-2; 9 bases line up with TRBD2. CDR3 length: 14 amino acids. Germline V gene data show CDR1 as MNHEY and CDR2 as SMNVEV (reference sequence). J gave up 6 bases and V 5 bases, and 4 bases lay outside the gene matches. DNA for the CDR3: TGTGCCAGCAGTCCCGGGACTAGCCCCGGGGAGCTGTTTTTT. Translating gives CASSPGTSPGELFF.

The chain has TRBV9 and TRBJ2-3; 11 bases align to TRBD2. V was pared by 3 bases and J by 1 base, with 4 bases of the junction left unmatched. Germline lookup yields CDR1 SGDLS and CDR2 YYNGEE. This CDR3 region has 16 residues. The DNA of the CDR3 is TGTGCCAGCAGCGCCGGGGGACTAGCGGGCACAGATACGCAGTATTTT. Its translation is CASSAGGLAGTDTQYF.

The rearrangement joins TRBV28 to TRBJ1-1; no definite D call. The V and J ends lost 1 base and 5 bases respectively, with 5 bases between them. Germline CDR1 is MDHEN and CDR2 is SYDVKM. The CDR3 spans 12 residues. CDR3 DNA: TGTGCCAGCAGTTTATCACAGACTGAAGCTTTCTTT. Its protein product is CASSLSQTEAFF.